One and the same sample provided the 7 T cell receptor beta chains below, sequenced in a study of cytomegalovirus exposure and HLA in healthy donors. Profiling relied on immunoSEQ multiplex PCR, and the TCRdb table lists in-frame clones only, not all of them. The table has about 350,000 clones, roughly 87% seen once; the top ten hold 1% to 1.5%. Sequences were obtained from PBMCs. The receptors stem from a woman in her 30s in good health and CMV-seropositive.

J is TRBJ2-5 and V is TRBV29-1; the D gene is possibly TRBD2 (6 bases). V was cut by 5 bases and J by 5 bases, with 12 bases left in between. This CDR3 contains 12 residues. CDR1 is SQVTM, CDR2 ANQGSEA, per germline. The CDR3 loop reads CSVSGAGETQYF. CDR3 nucleotide sequence: TGCAGCGTTTCAGGTGCGGGGGAGACCCAGTACTTC.

The chain combines TRBV5-6 with TRBJ1-2; the D gene is possibly TRBD1 (5 bases). Trimming pared 5 bases from V and 1 base from J, leaving 15 bases between. The length of the CDR3 is 15 residues. Germline assignment: CDR1 SGHDT and CDR2 YYEEEE. This CDR3 reads CASRRRQFHNYGYTF. CDR3 nucleotides: TGTGCCAGCAGACGTCGACAGTTTCATAACTATGGCTACACCTTC.

The gene calls are TRBV28 and TRBJ2-1; 7 nucleotides align to TRBD2. The CDR3 extends over 15 amino acids. Unmatched junction bases numbered 7, after V lost 2 bases and J lost 6 bases. The germline V gene encodes CDR1 MDHEN and CDR2 SYDVKM. The CDR3 DNA follows: TGTGCCAGCAGTTTAAGGCGGGAGTGGGGCAATGAGCAGTTCTTC. Translation: CASSLRREWGNEQFF.

This clone occurred a few times. This sequence joins TRBV19 and TRBJ2-7; D remains ambiguous. CDR3 length: 15 residues. Germline V gene data show CDR1 as LNHDA and CDR2 as SQIVND (reference sequence). Trimming removed 3 bases from V and 3 bases from J, with 15 bases in between. The CDR3 DNA follows: TGTGCCAGTAGTATCGGGTTAGGATCTGACTACGAGCAGTACTTC. The encoded protein is CASSIGLGSDYEQYF.

This sequence joins TRBV30 and TRBJ1-2; 11 bases map to TRBD1. Germline trimming cut 4 bases from V and 3 bases from J; bases unmatched to any gene: 4. The CDR3 runs 14 residues. Germline CDR1 and CDR2: GTSNPN and SVGIG (reference sequence). CDR3 bases: TGTGCCTGGACCCGGGACAGGGGGGACTATGGCTACACCTTC. Encoded protein: CAWTRDRGDYGYTF.

The chain combines TRBV7-2 with TRBJ2-1; D might be TRBD2 (6 bases). The CDR3 runs 16 residues. The V and J ends lost 5 bases and 4 bases respectively, with 18 bases between them. Germline-derived CDR1 and CDR2 are SGHTA and FQGNSA. CDR3 in DNA: TGTGCCAGCAGCCCTAAGGGCAGCGGGTCGTACAATGAGCAGTTCTTC. Translation gives CASSPKGSGSYNEQFF.

The chain links TRBV5-4 to TRBJ2-2; D assignment may be TRBD1 or TRBD2 (5 bases each). Trimming pared 7 bases from V and 5 bases from J, leaving 21 bases between. CDR1 SGHNT and CDR2 YYREEE come from the germline V gene (reference sequence). This CDR3 region has 16 residues. CDR3: CASFRGAGRGTGELFF. CDR3 in DNA: TGTGCCAGCTTTAGGGGCGCAGGGAGAGGGACCGGGGAGCTGTTTTTT.